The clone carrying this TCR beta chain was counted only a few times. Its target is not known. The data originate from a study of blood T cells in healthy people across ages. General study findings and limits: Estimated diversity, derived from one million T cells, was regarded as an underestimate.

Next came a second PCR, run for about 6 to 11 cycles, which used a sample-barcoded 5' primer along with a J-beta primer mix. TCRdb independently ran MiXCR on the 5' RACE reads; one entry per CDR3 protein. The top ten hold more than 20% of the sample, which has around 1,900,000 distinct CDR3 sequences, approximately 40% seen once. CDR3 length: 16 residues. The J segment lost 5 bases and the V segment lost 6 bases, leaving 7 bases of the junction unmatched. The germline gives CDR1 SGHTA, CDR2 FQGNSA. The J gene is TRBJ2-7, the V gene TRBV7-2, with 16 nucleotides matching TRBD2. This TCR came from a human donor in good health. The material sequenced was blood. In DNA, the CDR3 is TGTGCCAGCAGAAGAGACGGGACTAGCGGGGGGGACGAGCAGTACTTC. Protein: CASRRDGTSGGDEQYF.